The rows below give T cell receptor beta chains drawn from one sample of a study of cytomegalovirus exposure and HLA in healthy donors. TCRdb keeps only in-frame clones here, not all; method: immunoSEQ multiplex PCR. The sample shows roughly 150,000 clones, 85% of them seen only once. The sample taken for sequencing was PBMCs. These receptors were collected from a boy aged 2 to 9 in good health and CMV-seronegative. Each CDR3 is given with its conserved first and last residue. D genes are given only for firm matches. The size field is filled for only some rows; it gives once, few, many or a size class.

J gene: TRBJ1-4; CDR3 length: 14; D gene: .; V gene: TRBV2; clone size: once; CDR3 DNA: TGTGCCAGCGGACAGCTGACAACTAATGAAAAACTGTTTTTT; CDR3 protein: CASGQLTTNEKLFF
J gene: TRBJ1-1; CDR3 length: 15; D gene: TRBD1; V gene: TRBV5-6; clone size: .; CDR3 DNA: TGTGCCAGCAGCTTGCTGACAGGGGGCATGACTGAAGCTTTCTTT; CDR3 protein: CASSLLTGGMTEAFF
J gene: TRBJ2-1; CDR3 length: 17; D gene: .; V gene: TRBV14; clone size: .; CDR3 DNA: TGTGCCAGCAGCCACCCTTCGAGGATGAGCTCCTACAATGAGCAGTTCTTC; CDR3 protein: CASSHPSRMSSYNEQFF
J gene: TRBJ1-1; CDR3 length: 14; D gene: .; V gene: TRBV2; clone size: .; CDR3 DNA: TGTGCCAGCAGTGATTTGTCCCTCGGCACTGAAGCTTTCTTT; CDR3 protein: CASSDLSLGTEAFF
J gene: TRBJ2-3; CDR3 length: 14; D gene: TRBD1; V gene: TRBV11-2; clone size: few; CDR3 DNA: TGTGCCAGCAGCCGGGACAGGGATCAAGATACGCAGTATTTT; CDR3 protein: CASSRDRDQDTQYF
J gene: TRBJ1-5; CDR3 length: 14; D gene: .; V gene: TRBV7-2; clone size: .; CDR3 DNA: TGTGCCAGCAGATTAGCAGGGAGAGGACAGCCCCAGCATTTT; CDR3 protein: CASRLAGRGQPQHF
J gene: TRBJ1-1; CDR3 length: 14; D gene: .; V gene: TRBV25-1; clone size: .; CDR3 DNA: TGTGCCACCTCCCCGCCGGGGGTTCGGGCTGAAGCTTTCTTT; CDR3 protein: CATSPPGVRAEAFF
J gene: TRBJ2-7; CDR3 length: 13; D gene: TRBD2; V gene: TRBV30; clone size: .; CDR3 DNA: TGTGCCTGGAGGGGAGCGGGAGACGACGAGCAGTACTTC; CDR3 protein: CAWRGAGDDEQYF
J gene: TRBJ2-3; CDR3 length: 16; D gene: .; V gene: TRBV13; clone size: .; CDR3 DNA: TGTGCCAGCAGCTCGGTCAGGGAACCCTTCCCGAATACGCAGTATTTT; CDR3 protein: CASSSVREPFPNTQYF
J gene: TRBJ1-5; CDR3 length: 14; D gene: .; V gene: TRBV25-1; clone size: .; CDR3 DNA: TGTGCCAGCAGTGAACCGGGGGGCGGTCAGCCCCAGCATTTT; CDR3 protein: CASSEPGGGQPQHF
J gene: TRBJ2-3; CDR3 length: 13; D gene: .; V gene: TRBV18; clone size: few; CDR3 DNA: TGTGCCAGCCCGGTCGGGGTACTTGATACGCAGTATTTT; CDR3 protein: CASPVGVLDTQYF
J gene: TRBJ2-2; CDR3 length: 13; D gene: TRBD2; V gene: TRBV27; clone size: .; CDR3 DNA: TGTGCCAGCAGTTTGGGGGGGGGCGGGGAGCTGTTTTTT; CDR3 protein: CASSLGGGGELFF